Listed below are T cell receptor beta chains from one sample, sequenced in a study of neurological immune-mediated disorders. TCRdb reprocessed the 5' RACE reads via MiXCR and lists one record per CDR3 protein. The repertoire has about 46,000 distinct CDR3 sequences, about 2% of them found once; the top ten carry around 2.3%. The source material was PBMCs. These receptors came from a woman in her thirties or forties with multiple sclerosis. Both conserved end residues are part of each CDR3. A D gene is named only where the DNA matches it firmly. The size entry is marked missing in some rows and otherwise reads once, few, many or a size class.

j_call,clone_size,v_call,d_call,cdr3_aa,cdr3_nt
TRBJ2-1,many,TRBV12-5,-,CASGLVVGGTQQFF,TGTGCTAGTGGTTTGGTTGTGGGTGGGACACAGCAGTTCTTC
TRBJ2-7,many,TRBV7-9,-,CASSLDQGSSYEQYF,TGTGCCAGCAGCTTAGATCAGGGGAGCTCCTACGAGCAGTACTTC
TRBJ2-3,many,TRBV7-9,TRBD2,CASSLGLAASLNTDTQYF,TGTGCCAGCAGCTTGGGGCTAGCGGCGTCTCTAAACACAGATACGCAGTATTTT
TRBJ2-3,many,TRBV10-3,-,CAISEPRTVDTQYF,TGTGCCATCAGTGAGCCTCGGACGGTAGATACGCAGTATTTT
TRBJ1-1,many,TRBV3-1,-,CASSDRNTEAFF,TGTGCCAGCAGCGACAGGAACACTGAAGCTTTCTTT
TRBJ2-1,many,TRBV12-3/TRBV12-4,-,CASILSGADLNEQFF,TGTGCCAGCATCCTATCGGGGGCTGACCTAAATGAGCAGTTCTTC
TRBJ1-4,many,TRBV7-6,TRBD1,CASSIGQGFLHEKLFF,TGTGCCAGCAGCATAGGACAGGGATTCCTCCATGAAAAACTGTTTTTT
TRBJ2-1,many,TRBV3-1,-,CASSRGHPYNEQFF,TGTGCCAGCAGCCGAGGCCACCCTTACAATGAGCAGTTCTTC
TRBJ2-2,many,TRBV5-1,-,CASSIPESGELFF,TGCGCCAGCAGCATACCTGAATCCGGGGAGCTGTTTTTT
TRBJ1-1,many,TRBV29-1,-,CSVDRNSNTEAFF,TGCAGCGTCGACAGGAATTCGAACACTGAAGCTTTCTTT
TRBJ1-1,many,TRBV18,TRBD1,CASSPRSLQGGAGTEAFF,TGTGCCAGCTCCCCCAGAAGTCTACAGGGGGGAGCGGGCACTGAAGCTTTCTTT
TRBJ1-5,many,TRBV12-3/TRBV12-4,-,CASSFAPGYSNQPQHF,TGTGCCAGCAGTTTTGCTCCAGGCTATAGCAATCAGCCCCAGCATTTT
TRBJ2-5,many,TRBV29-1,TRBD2,CSVERLAEETQYF,TGCAGCGTTGAGAGACTAGCTGAAGAGACCCAGTACTTC
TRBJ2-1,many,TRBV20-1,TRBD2,CSARGLAGGEQFF,TGCAGTGCTAGGGGACTAGCGGGGGGTGAGCAGTTCTTC
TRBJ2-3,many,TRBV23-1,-,CASSQGSRGRDTQYF,TGCGCCAGCAGTCAAGGATCGAGGGGGAGGGATACGCAGTATTTT
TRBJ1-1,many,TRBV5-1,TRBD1,CASSLAGGVWTEAFF,TGCGCCAGCAGCTTGGCAGGGGGCGTATGGACTGAAGCTTTCTTT
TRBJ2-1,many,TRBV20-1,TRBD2,CSARVGGGDNEQFF,TGCAGTGCTAGAGTTGGCGGGGGGGACAATGAGCAGTTCTTC
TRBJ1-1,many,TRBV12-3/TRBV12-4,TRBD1,CASSPTGGGSEAFF,TGTGCCAGCAGTCCCACAGGGGGGGGGTCTGAAGCTTTCTTT
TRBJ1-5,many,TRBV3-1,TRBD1,CASSETGGDQPQHF,TGTGCCAGCAGCGAGACAGGGGGCGATCAGCCCCAGCATTTT
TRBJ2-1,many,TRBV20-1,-,CSAVRGHEQFF,TGCAGTGCAGTCAGGGGTCATGAGCAGTTCTTC
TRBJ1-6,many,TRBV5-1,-,CASSLRTSSYNSPLHF,TGCGCCAGCAGCTTGAGAACTAGCTCCTATAATTCACCCCTCCACTTT
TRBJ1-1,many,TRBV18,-,CASSPESGNTEAFF,TGTGCCAGCTCACCAGAATCCGGAAACACTGAAGCTTTCTTT
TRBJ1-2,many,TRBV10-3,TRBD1,CAISLPGQGNYGYTF,TGTGCCATCAGCCTACCGGGACAGGGAAACTATGGCTACACCTTC
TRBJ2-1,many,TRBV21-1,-,CASQGQQHNEQFF,TGTGCCAGCCAGGGACAGCAGCACAATGAGCAGTTCTTC
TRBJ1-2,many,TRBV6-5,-,CASSYSFSSYGYTF,TGTGCCAGCAGTTACTCGTTCAGTTCCTATGGCTACACCTTC
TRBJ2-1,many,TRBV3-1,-,CASSQSPPYDGGFRWNEQFF,TGTGCCAGCAGCCAAAGCCCACCTTATGACGGGGGTTTCCGTTGGAATGAGCAGTTCTTC
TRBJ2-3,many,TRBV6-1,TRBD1,CASSDYVDRDRGFTDTQYF,TGTGCCAGCAGTGATTATGTGGACCGGGACAGGGGTTTCACAGATACGCAGTATTTT
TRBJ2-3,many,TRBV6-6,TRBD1,CASRDSHPADTQYF,TGTGCCAGCCGGGACAGCCACCCCGCAGATACGCAGTATTTT
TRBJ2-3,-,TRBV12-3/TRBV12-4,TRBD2,CASTALAGGTDTQYF,TGTGCCAGCACGGCACTAGCGGGGGGCACAGATACGCAGTATTTT
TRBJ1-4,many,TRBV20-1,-,CSAIQWGAEEKLFF,TGCAGTGCCATCCAGTGGGGGGCGGAAGAAAAACTGTTTTTT
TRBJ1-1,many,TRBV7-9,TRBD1,CASSYTGGTEAFF,TGTGCCAGCAGCTATACAGGGGGCACTGAAGCTTTCTTT
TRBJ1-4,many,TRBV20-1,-,CSASPGVQFQGLFF,TGCAGTGCTAGCCCGGGCGTCCAATTCCAGGGGCTGTTTTTT
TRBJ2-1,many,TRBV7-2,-,CASSRNLAPTLGEQFF,TGTGCCAGCAGCCGAAACCTAGCTCCCACGCTTGGTGAGCAGTTCTTC
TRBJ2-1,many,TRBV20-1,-,CSVAPGLNEQFF,TGCAGTGTGGCCCCAGGACTTAATGAGCAGTTCTTC
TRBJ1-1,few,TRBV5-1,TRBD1,CASSPSKDRGTEAFF,TGCGCCAGCAGCCCGAGTAAAGACAGGGGTACTGAAGCTTTCTTT
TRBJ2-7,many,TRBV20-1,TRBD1,CSARQGTTYEQYF,TGCAGTGCTCGACAGGGAACTACCTACGAGCAGTACTTC
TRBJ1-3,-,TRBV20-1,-,CSARRDNLSGNTIYF,TGCAGTGCTCGACGGGACAATCTCTCTGGAAACACCATATATTTT
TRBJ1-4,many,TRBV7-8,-,CASANEKLFF,TGTGCCAGCGCTAATGAAAAACTGTTTTTT
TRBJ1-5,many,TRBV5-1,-,CASSLSGQFNQPQHF,TGCGCCAGCAGCCTAAGCGGACAGTTCAATCAGCCCCAGCATTTT
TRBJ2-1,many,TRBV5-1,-,CASSLETSSYNEQFF,TGCGCCAGCAGCTTGGAAACGAGCTCCTACAATGAGCAGTTCTTC